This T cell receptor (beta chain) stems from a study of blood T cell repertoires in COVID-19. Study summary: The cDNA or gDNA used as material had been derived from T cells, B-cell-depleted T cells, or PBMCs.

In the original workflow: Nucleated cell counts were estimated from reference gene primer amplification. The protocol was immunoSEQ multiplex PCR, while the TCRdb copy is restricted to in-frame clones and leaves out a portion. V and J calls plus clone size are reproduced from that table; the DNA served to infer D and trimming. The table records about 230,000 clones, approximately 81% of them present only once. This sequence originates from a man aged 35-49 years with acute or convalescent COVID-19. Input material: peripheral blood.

This chain's CDR3 is CASLRGLNEKLFF. The CDR3, as DNA: TGTGCCAGCCTAAGGGGCCTTAATGAAAAACTGTTTTTT. The chain employs TRBV18 and TRBJ1-4; the D gene is possibly TRBD1 (5 bases). The V gene lost 8 bases and the J gene lost 4 bases, with 11 bases spanning the gap. CDR1 and CDR2 (germline): KGHSH, LQKENI. CDR3 length: 13 residues.